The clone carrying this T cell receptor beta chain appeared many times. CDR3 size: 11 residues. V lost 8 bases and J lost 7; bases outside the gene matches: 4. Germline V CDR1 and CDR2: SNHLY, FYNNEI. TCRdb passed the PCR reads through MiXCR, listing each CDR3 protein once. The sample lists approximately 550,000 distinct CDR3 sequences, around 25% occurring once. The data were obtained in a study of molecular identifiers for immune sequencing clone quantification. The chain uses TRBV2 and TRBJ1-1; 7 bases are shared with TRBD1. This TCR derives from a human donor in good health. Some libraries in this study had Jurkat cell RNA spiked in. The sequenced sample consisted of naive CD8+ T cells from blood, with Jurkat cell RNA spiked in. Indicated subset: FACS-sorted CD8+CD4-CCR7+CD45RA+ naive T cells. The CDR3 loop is CASFGTDEAFF. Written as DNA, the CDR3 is TGTGCCAGCTTCGGGACAGATGAAGCTTTCTTT.